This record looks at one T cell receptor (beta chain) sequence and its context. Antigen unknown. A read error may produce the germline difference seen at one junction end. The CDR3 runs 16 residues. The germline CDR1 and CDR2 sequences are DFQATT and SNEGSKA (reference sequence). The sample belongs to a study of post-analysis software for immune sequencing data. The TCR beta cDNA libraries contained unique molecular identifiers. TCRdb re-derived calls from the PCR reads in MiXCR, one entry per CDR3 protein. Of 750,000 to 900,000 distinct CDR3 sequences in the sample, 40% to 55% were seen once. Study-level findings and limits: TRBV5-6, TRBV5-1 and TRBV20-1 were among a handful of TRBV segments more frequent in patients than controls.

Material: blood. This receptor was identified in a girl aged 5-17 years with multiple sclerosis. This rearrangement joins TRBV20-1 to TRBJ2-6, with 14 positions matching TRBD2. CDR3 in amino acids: CSASGTSGSRADVLTF. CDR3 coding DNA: TGCAGTGCTTCCGGGACTAGCGGGAGTCGGGCCGACGTCCTGACTTTC.